This TCR beta chain emerged from a study of cytotoxic CD8 clonotypes in ibrutinib-treated CLL. V dropped 2 bases and J dropped 3; count of bases not matched to a gene: 1. From germline, CDR1 is MNHEY and CDR2 SVGAGI. There are 14 residues in the CDR3. Using immunoSEQ multiplex PCR, the repertoire was profiled, and TCRdb retains in-frame clones only, with some absent. The sample shows approximately 210,000 clones, roughly 72% of them seen only once. This sequence was found in a human donor with chronic lymphocytic leukemia. The J gene is TRBJ2-7, the V gene TRBV6-5; 10 nucleotides line up with TRBD2. Source: PBMCs, taken after 24 months of ibrutinib treatment. In DNA form, the CDR3 reads TGTGCCAGCAGTTACGGGACTAGCGTCTACGAGCAGTACTTC. Translation gives CASSYGTSVYEQYF.